This entry is about one T cell receptor beta chain. Its antigen is not known. The sample comes from a study of spatial heterogeneity in lung cancer. Study-level points and caveats: Tumor mutation counts were tracked by expanded intratumoral alpha and beta TCR counts.

TCRdb fed the 5' RACE reads into MiXCR, producing one record per CDR3 protein. Here the sample spans about 4,900 distinct CDR3 sequences, under 25% being singletons. Stated time point: sample taken at primary tumor resection. The V and J ends lost 4 bases and 7 bases respectively, with 17 bases between them. Germline CDR1 is DFQATT and CDR2 is SNEGSKA (reference sequence). The CDR3 length is 14 residues. This TCR was sampled from a male donor with early-stage non-small cell lung cancer. The chain uses TRBV20-1 and TRBJ2-4; maybe TRBD1 (5 bases). Sequencing used lung tumor tissue, obtained at surgery. The CDR3 DNA sequence: TGCAGTGCTACAGGGCGTAACTTTTTGAACATTCAGTACTTC. Protein sequence: CSATGRNFLNIQYF.